A selection of T cell receptor beta chains follows, all from one sample in a study of blood T cell repertoires in COVID-19. Data came from immunoSEQ multiplex PCR; TCRdb stores just in-frame clones and leaves some out. This sample yields roughly 230,000 clones, of which approximately 92% are seen a single time; 3.5% to 5.5% belongs to the top ten. The material sequenced was peripheral blood. All receptors come from a woman between 35 and 50 years old who had recovered from COVID-19. Each CDR3 is given with its conserved first and last residue. A D gene is named only where the DNA matches it firmly. Size is stated for part of the rows, as once, few or many counts, or as a class when the clone is expanded.

v_call	d_call	clone_size	j_call	cdr3_nt	cdr3_aa
TRBV6-5	NA	NA	TRBJ1-1	TGTGCCAGCAGTTACTCTGATCGACAGAACACTGAAGCTTTCTTT	CASSYSDRQNTEAFF
TRBV4-3	NA	few	TRBJ1-4	TGCGCCAGCAGCCAAGGTGCGAAACAGGACGAAAATGAAAAACTGTTTTTT	CASSQGAKQDENEKLFF
TRBV29-1	NA	NA	TRBJ2-5	TGCAGCGTTGTTCATCTGGAGGGAGAGACCCAGTACTTC	CSVVHLEGETQYF
TRBV5-1	TRBD2	NA	TRBJ2-3	TGCGCCAGCAGCTTGGCCCAAGACGGGAGGGGCTGGGTCACAGATACGCAGTATTTT	CASSLAQDGRGWVTDTQYF
TRBV19	TRBD1	NA	TRBJ1-2	TGTGCCAGTGCTATGGGACAGCTTCGCGGCTACACCTTC	CASAMGQLRGYTF
TRBV2	TRBD1	NA	TRBJ1-1	TGTGCCAGCGGCGGACAGGCGTTAACTGAAGCTTTCTTT	CASGGQALTEAFF
TRBV9	NA	NA	TRBJ2-3	TGTGCCAGCAGCTTAACAGGGACAGATACGCAGTATTTT	CASSLTGTDTQYF
TRBV5-1	NA	NA	TRBJ2-2	TGCGCCAGCAGCTTGGCCCCCTCGGGAAACACCGGGGAGCTGTTTTTT	CASSLAPSGNTGELFF
TRBV2	TRBD2	NA	TRBJ2-3	TGTGCCAGCAGTTTAGCGGGAGTTGGGAAAGATACGCAGTATTTT	CASSLAGVGKDTQYF
TRBV7-9	TRBD1	NA	TRBJ1-6	TGTGCCAGCAACTCACGAGACAGGGATTATAATTCACCCCTCCACTTT	CASNSRDRDYNSPLHF
TRBV7-3	TRBD1	few	TRBJ1-3	TGTGCCAGCAGCCCAGGGGACAGTGGAAACACCATATATTTT	CASSPGDSGNTIYF
TRBV9	NA	NA	TRBJ2-1	TGTGCCAGCAGCGTAGCCGCAGGAATAAGCTCCTACAATGAGCAGTTCTTC	CASSVAAGISSYNEQFF
TRBV4-3	TRBD2	NA	TRBJ2-1	TGCGCCAGCAGCGCGAGCGGCGGGAGCCTATACAATGAGCAGTTCTTC	CASSASGGSLYNEQFF
TRBV2	NA	NA	TRBJ1-4	TGTGCCAGCAGGGGGCGCCCCGGTGAAAAACTGTTTTTT	CASRGRPGEKLFF
TRBV6-5	TRBD1	NA	TRBJ2-2	TGTGCCAGCAGTTACTCGGCACAGGGGGTGAACGGGGAGCTGTTTTTT	CASSYSAQGVNGELFF
TRBV7-2	NA	NA	TRBJ2-3	TGTGCCAGCAGCTTCGAGTTTAGCGATACGCAGTATTTT	CASSFEFSDTQYF
TRBV7-9	NA	NA	TRBJ2-6	TGTGCCAGCAGCCTCGGGAACGTAGGGGCCAACGTCCTGACTTTC	CASSLGNVGANVLTF
TRBV29-1	TRBD1	NA	TRBJ2-7	TGCAGCTATAATTCCGGGACAGGGGGCAGGCAGTACTTC	CSYNSGTGGRQYF
TRBV18	TRBD2	NA	TRBJ2-2	TGTGCCAGCTCACCACGTCGACTAGCGGGAAGCACCGGGGAGCTGTTTTTT	CASSPRRLAGSTGELFF
TRBV6-5	NA	NA	TRBJ1-3	TGTGCCAGCAGTTACTCAACAGAAAGTGGAAACACCATATATTTT	CASSYSTESGNTIYF
TRBV5-1	TRBD1	NA	TRBJ2-2	TGCGCCAGCAGCCCGGGGACAGGTGGGCGGACCGGGGAGCTGTTTTTT	CASSPGTGGRTGELFF
TRBV5-1	TRBD1	NA	TRBJ2-3	TGCGCCAGCATGATTACAGGGGGCTCTGCAGATACGCAGTATTTT	CASMITGGSADTQYF
TRBV4-1	NA	NA	TRBJ1-6	TGCGCCAGCAGAAGGACAGAGAATAATTCACCCCTCCACTTT	CASRRTENNSPLHF
TRBV3-1/TRBV3-2	TRBD2	NA	TRBJ2-5	TGTGCCAGCAGCCAAGTTAGCGGGGACCAAGAGACCCAGTACTTC	CASSQVSGDQETQYF
TRBV2	TRBD2	NA	TRBJ2-3	TGTGCCAGCAGTCGGGGTAGCGGGGGCCGGGGGGAGTATTTT	CASSRGSGGRGEYF
TRBV18	TRBD1	NA	TRBJ2-5	TGTGCCAGCTCCCTCGGACAGGGTGAGACCCAGTACTTC	CASSLGQGETQYF
TRBV5-5	TRBD1	NA	TRBJ1-4	TGTGCCAGCAGCGGCGGGACAGAATATGAAAAACTGTTTTTT	CASSGGTEYEKLFF
TRBV9	NA	few	TRBJ1-6	TGTGCCAGCAGCGTTACGGGGTTCTCTAATTCACCCCTCCACTTT	CASSVTGFSNSPLHF
TRBV2	NA	NA	TRBJ2-3	TGTGCCAGCAGTGTAAGGGGCCCCGAGCCAGATACGCAGTATTTT	CASSVRGPEPDTQYF
TRBV11-2	NA	NA	TRBJ2-2	TGTGCCAGCAGCCAGACCCCGGCTAGCGCGGCCGGGGAGCTGTTTTTT	CASSQTPASAAGELFF
TRBV15	TRBD2	NA	TRBJ2-1	TGTGCCACCAGCGGGCTACCGGGACTAGAATGGGAAGAGCAGTTCTTC	CATSGLPGLEWEEQFF
TRBV10-2	NA	NA	TRBJ2-2	TGCGCCAGCAGTGAGTCGATAGGCTTACTGGGAGATGGGGAGCTGTTTTTT	CASSESIGLLGDGELFF
TRBV11-3	NA	NA	TRBJ1-1	TGTGCCAGCAGGAGGACAGAGAACACTGAAGCTTTCTTT	CASRRTENTEAFF
TRBV6-5	NA	NA	TRBJ2-1	TGTGCCAGCAGTTACTCGACTACGTACAATGAGCAGTTCTTC	CASSYSTTYNEQFF
TRBV9	NA	NA	TRBJ2-3	TGTGCCAGCAGCGTAAACGGCCTAGACACAGATACGCAGTATTTT	CASSVNGLDTDTQYF
TRBV5-1	NA	few	TRBJ1-1	TGCGCCAGCAGCTTGGTGTTGGGGGCGGCAGCGACTGAAGCTTTCTTT	CASSLVLGAAATEAFF
TRBV14	NA	NA	TRBJ1-1	TGTGCCAGCAGCCAAGATCCCCCAGGGTTTGGTGAAGCTTTCTTT	CASSQDPPGFGEAFF
TRBV30	TRBD1	NA	TRBJ1-5	TGTGCCTGGAGTGAGGACAGGGGTCAGCCCCAGCATTTT	CAWSEDRGQPQHF
TRBV11-2	TRBD1	NA	TRBJ2-2	TGTGCCAGCAGCTTAGACGGGACAGGGGGCTTTAGTACCGGGGAGCTGTTTTTT	CASSLDGTGGFSTGELFF
TRBV10-1	NA	NA	TRBJ2-5	TGCGCCAGCAGTGAGTTCACAGGGATTGGAGAGACCCAGTACTTC	CASSEFTGIGETQYF
TRBV7-3	TRBD2	once	TRBJ2-1	TGTGCCAGCAGCCCGGATCCTAGCGGGGGCCGAGGCAATGAGCAGTTCTTC	CASSPDPSGGRGNEQFF
TRBV11-2	TRBD2	NA	TRBJ2-3	TGTGCCAGCAGCTCCGGACTAGCGGGGGGGCCGACAGATACGCAGTATTTT	CASSSGLAGGPTDTQYF
TRBV5-4	NA	NA	TRBJ1-1	TGTGCCAGCAGCATCCAGGTGAACACTGAAGCTTTCTTT	CASSIQVNTEAFF
TRBV5-1	NA	NA	TRBJ1-4	TGCGCCAGCAGCTTGGGGACAGCTAATGAAAAACTGTTTTTT	CASSLGTANEKLFF
TRBV24-1	NA	NA	TRBJ2-2	TGTGCCACCAGTGACCCCCAGGGGTCGAACACCGGGGAGCTGTTTTTT	CATSDPQGSNTGELFF
TRBV6-5	TRBD1	once	TRBJ2-1	TGTGCCAGCAGGGGGACAGGGACGTCCTACAATGAGCAGTTCTTC	CASRGTGTSYNEQFF
TRBV29-1	NA	NA	TRBJ1-2	TGCATCACGCCGGACGCCCCGGGGGGGGGCACCTTC	CITPDAPGGGTF